Listed below are T cell receptor beta chains from one sample, sequenced in a study of CD8 T cells in Susac syndrome. TCRdb reprocessed the immunoSEQ multiplex PCR reads via MiXCR and lists one record per CDR3 protein. The data contain under 200,000 distinct CDR3 sequences, 85% to 95% of them singletons. Sequencing was carried out using CD8+ T cells from PBMCs. The source of these receptors is a human donor with multiple sclerosis. The CDR3 runs from the conserved cysteine through the conserved F or W. A D gene is named only where the DNA matches it firmly. Clone size is shown for a subset of rows, as once, few, many or a class of expanded clone.

v_gene: TRBV28; d_gene: TRBD1; abundance: NA; j_gene: TRBJ1-1; CDR3aa: CASIPQGQGFGNTEAFF; CDR3nt: TGTGCCAGCATACCCCAGGGACAGGGATTTGGGAACACTGAAGCTTTCTTT
v_gene: TRBV6-1; d_gene: NA; abundance: NA; j_gene: TRBJ2-7; CDR3aa: CASVTGAYEQYF; CDR3nt: TGTGCCAGCGTGACAGGCGCCTACGAGCAGTACTTC
v_gene: TRBV5-1; d_gene: NA; abundance: NA; j_gene: TRBJ1-5; CDR3aa: CASSPHPEGQPQHF; CDR3nt: TGCGCCAGCAGCCCACATCCGGAGGGGCAGCCCCAGCATTTT
v_gene: TRBV4-1; d_gene: TRBD1; abundance: NA; j_gene: TRBJ2-4; CDR3aa: CASSQDRTGYYIQYF; CDR3nt: TGCGCCAGCAGCCAAGATCGGACAGGGTACTACATTCAGTACTTC
v_gene: TRBV27; d_gene: TRBD2; abundance: NA; j_gene: TRBJ2-3; CDR3aa: CASSLVAGGPADTQYF; CDR3nt: TGTGCCAGCAGTTTAGTAGCGGGAGGGCCAGCAGATACGCAGTATTTT
v_gene: TRBV20-1; d_gene: NA; abundance: NA; j_gene: TRBJ1-6; CDR3aa: CSANYYGGSPLHF; CDR3nt: TGCAGTGCTAACTACTACGGGGGTTCACCCCTCCACTTT
v_gene: TRBV28; d_gene: TRBD2; abundance: NA; j_gene: TRBJ2-1; CDR3aa: CASSLWPSGASYNEQFF; CDR3nt: TGTGCCAGCAGTTTATGGCCTAGCGGGGCCTCCTACAATGAGCAGTTCTTC
v_gene: TRBV28; d_gene: TRBD1; abundance: NA; j_gene: TRBJ1-1; CDR3aa: CASKSDGTAAEAFF; CDR3nt: TGTGCCAGCAAATCCGATGGGACAGCGGCCGAAGCTTTCTTT
v_gene: TRBV24-1; d_gene: NA; abundance: NA; j_gene: TRBJ2-6; CDR3aa: CATSDGLSGPGANVLTF; CDR3nt: TGTGCCACCAGTGATGGTCTTAGTGGACCTGGGGCCAACGTCCTGACTTTC
v_gene: TRBV27; d_gene: NA; abundance: NA; j_gene: TRBJ2-7; CDR3aa: CASSSTAFSSSYEQYF; CDR3nt: TGTGCCAGCAGTTCAACAGCCTTTTCGAGCTCCTACGAGCAGTACTTC
v_gene: TRBV27; d_gene: NA; abundance: NA; j_gene: TRBJ2-7; CDR3aa: CASSNRGPYEQYF; CDR3nt: TGTGCCAGCAGCAATCGAGGCCCCTACGAGCAGTACTTC
v_gene: TRBV6-5; d_gene: TRBD1; abundance: NA; j_gene: TRBJ1-2; CDR3aa: CASSYSTGLGYTF; CDR3nt: TGTGCCAGCAGTTACTCGACAGGGCTCGGCTACACCTTC
v_gene: TRBV6-5; d_gene: TRBD2; abundance: NA; j_gene: TRBJ2-1; CDR3aa: CASSLAGVAHEQFF; CDR3nt: TGTGCCAGCAGCCTAGCGGGAGTCGCCCATGAGCAGTTCTTC
v_gene: TRBV5-1; d_gene: NA; abundance: NA; j_gene: TRBJ2-7; CDR3aa: CASREGSYEQYF; CDR3nt: TGCGCCAGCAGAGAGGGCTCCTACGAGCAGTACTTC
v_gene: TRBV12-3/TRBV12-4; d_gene: NA; abundance: NA; j_gene: TRBJ1-2; CDR3aa: CASSLTEEDGYTF; CDR3nt: TGTGCCAGCAGTTTGACGGAGGAAGATGGCTACACCTTC
v_gene: TRBV6-5; d_gene: TRBD1; abundance: NA; j_gene: TRBJ2-1; CDR3aa: CASRAGGFNEQFF; CDR3nt: TGTGCCAGCAGGGCAGGGGGTTTCAATGAGCAGTTCTTC
v_gene: TRBV9; d_gene: NA; abundance: NA; j_gene: TRBJ1-2; CDR3aa: CASSGPGGDNANYGYTF; CDR3nt: TGTGCCAGCAGCGGACCGGGAGGGGACAATGCTAACTATGGCTACACCTTC
v_gene: TRBV6-1; d_gene: NA; abundance: NA; j_gene: TRBJ2-2; CDR3aa: CASSVRGTDIGTGELFF; CDR3nt: TGTGCCAGCAGTGTCCGTGGGACGGACATTGGCACCGGGGAGCTGTTTTTT
v_gene: TRBV3-1; d_gene: NA; abundance: NA; j_gene: TRBJ2-3; CDR3aa: CASSQDAQTTDTQYF; CDR3nt: TGTGCCAGCAGCCAAGATGCGCAGACCACAGATACGCAGTATTTT
v_gene: TRBV19; d_gene: TRBD2; abundance: NA; j_gene: TRBJ2-6; CDR3aa: CASKRGGREELSGANVLTF; CDR3nt: TGTGCCAGTAAGCGCGGGGGGCGGGAAGAGCTCTCTGGGGCCAACGTCCTGACTTTC
v_gene: TRBV7-7; d_gene: NA; abundance: few; j_gene: TRBJ2-1; CDR3aa: CASSLDSSSYNEQFF; CDR3nt: TGTGCTAGCAGCTTAGATTCGAGTAGCTACAATGAGCAGTTCTTC
v_gene: TRBV12-3/TRBV12-4; d_gene: TRBD2; abundance: NA; j_gene: TRBJ2-1; CDR3aa: CASSFGPSGGFSEQFF; CDR3nt: TGTGCCAGCAGTTTTGGGCCTAGCGGGGGGTTCAGTGAGCAGTTCTTC
v_gene: TRBV2; d_gene: NA; abundance: NA; j_gene: TRBJ2-7; CDR3aa: CASSASPPYEQYF; CDR3nt: TGTGCCAGCAGTGCTAGTCCCCCCTACGAGCAGTACTTC
v_gene: TRBV19; d_gene: NA; abundance: NA; j_gene: TRBJ2-3; CDR3aa: CASSTWEDSTDTQYF; CDR3nt: TGTGCCAGTAGTACGTGGGAGGACAGCACAGATACGCAGTATTTT
v_gene: TRBV20-1; d_gene: TRBD2; abundance: NA; j_gene: TRBJ2-5; CDR3aa: CSAYHHGAGGPGETQYF; CDR3nt: TGCAGTGCTTACCACCACGGAGCGGGAGGGCCGGGTGAGACCCAGTACTTC
v_gene: TRBV6-1; d_gene: NA; abundance: NA; j_gene: TRBJ2-1; CDR3aa: CASRPFRPAYNEQFF; CDR3nt: TGTGCCAGCAGGCCTTTCAGACCCGCCTACAATGAGCAGTTCTTC
v_gene: TRBV2; d_gene: NA; abundance: NA; j_gene: TRBJ1-5; CDR3aa: CASRSRVDQPQHF; CDR3nt: TGTGCCAGCAGGTCCAGGGTGGATCAGCCCCAGCATTTT
v_gene: TRBV2; d_gene: NA; abundance: NA; j_gene: TRBJ2-1; CDR3aa: CASGPTPYNEQFF; CDR3nt: TGTGCCAGCGGTCCGACTCCGTACAATGAGCAGTTCTTC
v_gene: TRBV20-1; d_gene: TRBD2; abundance: NA; j_gene: TRBJ2-1; CDR3aa: CSARLLAEYSNEQFF; CDR3nt: TGCAGTGCTAGACTACTAGCGGAATACTCAAATGAGCAGTTCTTC
v_gene: TRBV9; d_gene: NA; abundance: NA; j_gene: TRBJ2-5; CDR3aa: CASSDGVADHQETQYF; CDR3nt: TGTGCCAGCAGCGACGGGGTAGCGGACCACCAAGAGACCCAGTACTTC
v_gene: TRBV24-1; d_gene: TRBD2; abundance: NA; j_gene: TRBJ2-1; CDR3aa: CATSDLAGGANEQFF; CDR3nt: TGTGCCACCAGTGATTTGGCGGGAGGTGCAAATGAGCAGTTCTTC
v_gene: TRBV29-1; d_gene: TRBD2; abundance: NA; j_gene: TRBJ2-1; CDR3aa: CSVDPDAAGAGNDEQFF; CDR3nt: TGCAGCGTTGATCCCGACGCAGCGGGAGCGGGGAACGATGAGCAGTTCTTC
v_gene: TRBV15; d_gene: NA; abundance: once; j_gene: TRBJ2-7; CDR3aa: CATSRDSGAAYEQYF; CDR3nt: TGTGCCACCAGCAGAGATTCCGGGGCCGCCTACGAGCAGTACTTC
v_gene: TRBV25-1; d_gene: NA; abundance: NA; j_gene: TRBJ2-3; CDR3aa: CASSDTGNTDTQYF; CDR3nt: TGTGCCAGCAGTGACACAGGGAACACAGATACGCAGTATTTT
v_gene: TRBV7-2; d_gene: NA; abundance: once; j_gene: TRBJ1-1; CDR3aa: CASNGQTQTEAFF; CDR3nt: TGTGCCAGCAACGGACAGACTCAGACTGAAGCTTTCTTT
v_gene: TRBV4-1; d_gene: NA; abundance: NA; j_gene: TRBJ2-5; CDR3aa: CASSQDPGTHQETQYF; CDR3nt: TGCGCCAGCAGCCAAGATCCTGGGACTCACCAAGAGACCCAGTACTTC
v_gene: TRBV20-1; d_gene: NA; abundance: NA; j_gene: TRBJ2-2; CDR3aa: CSARIQGDTGELFF; CDR3nt: TGCAGTGCTAGAATCCAGGGTGACACCGGGGAGCTGTTTTTT
v_gene: TRBV27; d_gene: TRBD1; abundance: NA; j_gene: TRBJ2-6; CDR3aa: CASRPGQGFGANVLTF; CDR3nt: TGTGCCAGCAGGCCGGGACAGGGATTTGGGGCCAACGTCCTGACTTTC
v_gene: TRBV9; d_gene: NA; abundance: NA; j_gene: TRBJ2-7; CDR3aa: CASSVGLAPEQYF; CDR3nt: TGTGCCAGCAGCGTAGGTCTCGCCCCCGAGCAGTACTTC
v_gene: TRBV28; d_gene: TRBD2; abundance: NA; j_gene: TRBJ2-5; CDR3aa: CASSPTPDSGRAETQYF; CDR3nt: TGTGCCAGCAGTCCTACCCCCGATAGCGGGAGGGCCGAGACCCAGTACTTC
v_gene: TRBV15; d_gene: NA; abundance: NA; j_gene: TRBJ2-5; CDR3aa: CATSRERQAGETQYF; CDR3nt: TGTGCCACCAGCAGAGAGAGACAGGCTGGGGAGACCCAGTACTTC
v_gene: TRBV11-2; d_gene: NA; abundance: NA; j_gene: TRBJ2-1; CDR3aa: CASSSPSWGGQFF; CDR3nt: TGTGCCAGCAGCTCTCCGAGTTGGGGTGGGCAGTTCTTC
v_gene: TRBV20-1; d_gene: TRBD1; abundance: NA; j_gene: TRBJ2-5; CDR3aa: CSAGDREETQYF; CDR3nt: TGCAGTGCTGGTGACAGGGAAGAGACCCAGTACTTC
v_gene: TRBV20-1; d_gene: NA; abundance: NA; j_gene: TRBJ2-1; CDR3aa: CSARHEGGFEQFF; CDR3nt: TGCAGTGCCAGGCATGAGGGAGGATTTGAGCAGTTCTTC
v_gene: TRBV7-9; d_gene: TRBD2; abundance: NA; j_gene: TRBJ2-1; CDR3aa: CASSWTRGGSGEQFF; CDR3nt: TGTGCCAGCAGCTGGACCCGGGGGGGGAGTGGTGAGCAGTTCTTC
v_gene: TRBV2; d_gene: TRBD2; abundance: NA; j_gene: TRBJ2-1; CDR3aa: CANRLASDNEQFF; CDR3nt: TGTGCCAACCGACTAGCGTCTGACAATGAGCAGTTCTTC
v_gene: TRBV7-9; d_gene: NA; abundance: NA; j_gene: TRBJ2-5; CDR3aa: CASSLAGRETQYF; CDR3nt: TGTGCCAGCAGCTTAGCAGGGAGGGAGACCCAGTACTTC
v_gene: TRBV7-9; d_gene: NA; abundance: NA; j_gene: TRBJ1-2; CDR3aa: CATAWGVGGYTF; CDR3nt: TGTGCCACCGCGTGGGGGGTTGGTGGCTACACCTTC
v_gene: TRBV20-1; d_gene: TRBD2; abundance: NA; j_gene: TRBJ2-2; CDR3aa: CSARSPGGAGELFF; CDR3nt: TGCAGTGCTAGAAGTCCCGGGGGGGCTGGGGAGCTGTTTTTT
v_gene: TRBV29-1; d_gene: NA; abundance: NA; j_gene: TRBJ1-1; CDR3aa: CSSVDRSNTEAFF; CDR3nt: TGCAGCTCCGTGGACCGCTCCAACACTGAAGCTTTCTTT
v_gene: TRBV9; d_gene: NA; abundance: few; j_gene: TRBJ2-3; CDR3aa: CASSAGGTDTQYF; CDR3nt: TGTGCCAGCAGCGCCGGGGGCACAGATACGCAGTATTTT
v_gene: TRBV29-1; d_gene: NA; abundance: NA; j_gene: TRBJ2-7; CDR3aa: CSVEGGGAGAYEQYF; CDR3nt: TGCAGCGTTGAAGGGGGAGGGGCAGGGGCCTACGAGCAGTACTTC
v_gene: TRBV11-2; d_gene: TRBD2; abundance: NA; j_gene: TRBJ2-5; CDR3aa: CASSSNGAGGPGETQYF; CDR3nt: TGTGCCAGCAGTTCAAACGGAGCGGGAGGGCCTGGGGAGACCCAGTACTTC
v_gene: TRBV7-6; d_gene: NA; abundance: NA; j_gene: TRBJ1-1; CDR3aa: CASSLGSTLTANTEAFF; CDR3nt: TGTGCCAGCAGCTTAGGCTCAACGTTGACAGCGAACACTGAAGCTTTCTTT
v_gene: TRBV6-6; d_gene: TRBD2; abundance: once; j_gene: TRBJ2-7; CDR3aa: CASSYGIAGYYEQYF; CDR3nt: TGTGCCAGCAGTTACGGAATAGCGGGCTACTACGAGCAGTACTTC
v_gene: TRBV2; d_gene: TRBD1; abundance: NA; j_gene: TRBJ1-6; CDR3aa: CASSERGTGYSPLHF; CDR3nt: TGTGCCAGCAGTGAAAGAGGGACAGGGTACTCACCCCTCCACTTT
v_gene: TRBV6-1; d_gene: TRBD1; abundance: once; j_gene: TRBJ1-5; CDR3aa: CASRDGTGGAQPQHF; CDR3nt: TGTGCCAGCAGGGACGGGACAGGGGGCGCCCAGCCCCAGCATTTT
v_gene: TRBV27; d_gene: TRBD2; abundance: few; j_gene: TRBJ2-1; CDR3aa: CASSSGTSGYNEQFF; CDR3nt: TGTGCCAGCAGTTCCGGGACTAGCGGTTACAATGAGCAGTTCTTC
v_gene: TRBV9; d_gene: NA; abundance: NA; j_gene: TRBJ2-3; CDR3aa: CASSASWDTQYF; CDR3nt: TGTGCCAGCAGCGCCTCCTGGGATACGCAGTATTTT